Following are 12 T cell receptor beta chains from one sample sequenced in a study of CD8+CD57+ T cells in acquired aplastic anemia. Genomic DNA templated the TCR beta VDJ and CDR3 profiling. TCRdb reprocessed the reads via MiXCR and lists one record per CDR3 protein. Of more than 100,000 distinct CDR3 sequences in the sample, around two fifths were seen once. The sequenced sample consisted of sorted CD4+, CD8+, or CD8+CD57+ T cells (not recorded which) from PBMCs. These receptors were collected from a human donor in good health, serving as a control.

This clonotype was recorded many times. The rearrangement joins TRBV10-3 to TRBJ1-1; D remains ambiguous. Trimming cost V 3 bases and J 1 base, with 9 bases left between them. The CDR3 consists of 14 residues. The V gene's germline CDR1 is ENHRY and CDR2 SYGVKD. The CDR3 protein is CAISDQVPNTEAFF. CDR3 in DNA: TGTGCCATCAGTGATCAGGTCCCGAACACTGAAGCTTTCTTT.

This clonotype has ten or more counts. The rearrangement uses TRBV27 and TRBJ2-3; 10 bases line up with TRBD2. This CDR3 has 17 residues. V was clipped by 4 bases and J by 4 bases; unmatched bases: 11. Germline CDR1 reads MNHEY; CDR2 reads SMNVEV (reference sequence). The CDR3 loop reads CASSSSASGRSADTQYF. The CDR3 bases are TGTGCCAGCAGTTCCTCCGCTAGCGGGAGATCGGCAGATACGCAGTATTTT.

In its sample, this clonotype was seen a few times. The chain is built from TRBV7-9 and TRBJ2-2; D unresolved. This CDR3 has 14 residues. Trimming took off 1 base at V and 3 bases at J, with 6 bases between the two ends. CDR1 and CDR2 from the germline V gene are SEHNR and FQNEAQ (reference sequence). The DNA of the CDR3 is TGTGCCAGCAGCTTAGTGGGTTACACCGGGGAGCTGTTTTTT. Translation: CASSLVGYTGELFF.

This clonotype has ten or more counts. V is TRBV12-3 or TRBV12-4 and J is TRBJ1-1; 7 bases are shared with TRBD1. Germline trimming cut 3 bases from V and 3 bases from J; bases unmatched to any gene: 1. There are 13 residues in the CDR3. The CDR3 DNA reads as TGTGCCAGCAGTTTCGGACAGGACACTGAAGCTTTCTTT. This gives the protein CASSFGQDTEAFF.

This clonotype was seen at least ten times. The chain recombines TRBV2 with TRBJ1-2, with D tentatively TRBD1 (5 bases). V shed 2 bases and J shed 5 bases, with 21 bases lying between them. CDR3 length: 17 amino acids. Germline CDR1 is SNHLY and CDR2 is FYNNEI. DNA of the CDR3: TGTGCCAGCAGTGAAACGACCGGGGCTCATAATCGGTATGGCTACACCTTC. Its protein product is CASSETTGAHNRYGYTF.

This clonotype has more than one count but fewer than ten. The rearrangement uses TRBV6-5 and TRBJ2-2; 8 bases fit TRBD2. After removal of 3 bases from V and 1 base from J, the junction contained 4 bases not matched to a gene. Germline lookup yields CDR1 MNHEY and CDR2 SVGAGI. The CDR3 is 16 residues long. This chain's CDR3 is CASSYPSGGNTGELFF. For the CDR3, the DNA is TGTGCCAGCAGTTATCCCAGCGGGGGGAACACCGGGGAGCTGTTTTTT.

The J gene is TRBJ1-2, the V gene TRBV2, with D uncertain. Germline CDR1 and CDR2: SNHLY and FYNNEI. This CDR3 has 14 residues. The V gene lost 2 bases and the J gene lost 6 bases, with 13 bases spanning the gap. The CDR3 reads CASSELWQDNGYTF. DNA for the CDR3: TGTGCCAGCAGTGAATTATGGCAGGATAATGGCTACACCTTC.

This clonotype was counted only a few times. This chain uses TRBV9 with TRBJ2-2; 9 nucleotides match TRBD1. CDR1 and CDR2 from the germline V gene are SGDLS and YYNGEE. The trim removed 4 bases at V and 3 bases at J, leaving 7 bases unmatched. The CDR3 runs 16 residues. The DNA for the CDR3 is TGTGCCAGCAGCCCCCACAGGGGGCTGGACACCGGGGAGCTGTTTTTT. Residues: CASSPHRGLDTGELFF.

The table lists this clonotype with many counts. This rearrangement joins TRBV20-1 to TRBJ2-3, with TRBD2 identical over 9 bases. This CDR3 spans 16 amino acids. Germline values: CDR1 DFQATT, CDR2 SNEGSKA (reference sequence). Trimming took 4 bases from V and 2 from J; bases not matched to a gene: 10. The CDR3 DNA is TGCAGTGCTAATAGCGGGGGCAACCTAGTCACAGATACGCAGTATTTT. Translation: CSANSGGNLVTDTQYF.

As to this clonotype: A much larger clone lies one base from this, so it may be a read error. This chain links TRBV5-1 with TRBJ1-2; D unresolved. The CDR3 consists of 15 residues. Germline CDR1 is SGHRS and CDR2 is YFSETQ. Trimming stripped 5 bases from V and 8 bases from J, with 22 bases between. The CDR3 protein is CASRKAAAHLGGYTF. The CDR3 DNA reads TGCGCCAGCAGGAAAGCCGCCGCGCACCTCGGGGGCTACACCTTC.

This clonotype appeared many times. The chain is built from TRBV2 and TRBJ2-5; 10 bases match TRBD1. Germline-derived CDR1 and CDR2 are SNHLY and FYNNEI. After removal of 6 bases from V and 2 bases from J, the junction contained 6 bases not matched to a gene. The CDR3 is made up of 15 amino acids. The CDR3 loop is CASSVDRGQQETQYF. The CDR3 DNA follows: TGTGCCAGCAGCGTAGACAGGGGGCAACAAGAGACCCAGTACTTC.

This clonotype was picked up one time. The rearrangement uses TRBV12-3 or TRBV12-4 and TRBJ1-5, with D perhaps TRBD1 (5 bases). This CDR3 is built from 15 residues. Trimming removed 5 bases at V and 6 bases at J, with 17 bases between. CDR3 loop: CASSRGSGTGQPQHF. The CDR3 DNA sequence: TGTGCCAGCAGTAGAGGGTCAGGGACGGGTCAGCCCCAGCATTTT.